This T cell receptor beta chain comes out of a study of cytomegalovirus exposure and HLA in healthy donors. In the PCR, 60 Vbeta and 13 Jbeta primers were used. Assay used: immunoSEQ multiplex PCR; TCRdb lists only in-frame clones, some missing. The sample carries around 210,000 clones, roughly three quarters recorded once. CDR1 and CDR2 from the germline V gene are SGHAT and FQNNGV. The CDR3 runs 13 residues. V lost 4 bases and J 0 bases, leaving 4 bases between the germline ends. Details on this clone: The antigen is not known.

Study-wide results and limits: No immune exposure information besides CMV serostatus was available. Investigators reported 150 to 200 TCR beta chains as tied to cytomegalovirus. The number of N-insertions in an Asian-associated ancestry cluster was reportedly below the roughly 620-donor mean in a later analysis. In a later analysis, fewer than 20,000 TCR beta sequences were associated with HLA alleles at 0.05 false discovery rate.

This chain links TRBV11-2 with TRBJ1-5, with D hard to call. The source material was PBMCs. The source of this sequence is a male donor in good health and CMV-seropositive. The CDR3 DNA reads TGTGCCAGCAGCTCTTATAGCAATCAGCCCCAGCATTTT. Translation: CASSSYSNQPQHF. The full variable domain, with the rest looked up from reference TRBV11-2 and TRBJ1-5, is EAGVAQSPRYKIIEKRQSVAFWCNPISGHATLYWYQQILGQGPKLLIQFQNNGVVDDSQLPKDRFSAERLKGVDSTLKIQPAKLEDSAVYLCASSSYSNQPQHFGDGTRLSIL.